A selection of T cell receptor beta chains follows, all from one sample in a study of beta chain features in type 1 diabetes. Measured with immunoSEQ multiplex PCR; TCRdb has only the in-frame clones, and not every one. The sample yields 500,000 to 800,000 clones, over 10% seen once. The sample comprised naive CD4+ T cells from blood. The receptor source for this set is a man aged 30-40 years with type 1 diabetes. Each CDR3 is given without its conserved first and last residue.

len	v_gene	CDR3aa
12	TRBV2	ASSHGQDYNEQF
12	TRBV30	AWSVTIGDNEQF
11	TRBV7-9	ASSSQGQETQY
12	TRBV4-3	ASSQLPGVDIQY
13	TRBV6-5	ASSRDRAPLQELF
14	TRBV7-9	ASSLAGSNHNQPQH
14	TRBV29-1	SVESRGGYIADTQY
15	TRBV27	ASNTRPGTMIHNEQF
12	TRBV13	ASSLQTSGYEQY
12	TRBV19	ASSIAGQNTEAF
13	TRBV28	ASSPPTGRADTQY
12	TRBV7-9	ASSTGLQNTEAF